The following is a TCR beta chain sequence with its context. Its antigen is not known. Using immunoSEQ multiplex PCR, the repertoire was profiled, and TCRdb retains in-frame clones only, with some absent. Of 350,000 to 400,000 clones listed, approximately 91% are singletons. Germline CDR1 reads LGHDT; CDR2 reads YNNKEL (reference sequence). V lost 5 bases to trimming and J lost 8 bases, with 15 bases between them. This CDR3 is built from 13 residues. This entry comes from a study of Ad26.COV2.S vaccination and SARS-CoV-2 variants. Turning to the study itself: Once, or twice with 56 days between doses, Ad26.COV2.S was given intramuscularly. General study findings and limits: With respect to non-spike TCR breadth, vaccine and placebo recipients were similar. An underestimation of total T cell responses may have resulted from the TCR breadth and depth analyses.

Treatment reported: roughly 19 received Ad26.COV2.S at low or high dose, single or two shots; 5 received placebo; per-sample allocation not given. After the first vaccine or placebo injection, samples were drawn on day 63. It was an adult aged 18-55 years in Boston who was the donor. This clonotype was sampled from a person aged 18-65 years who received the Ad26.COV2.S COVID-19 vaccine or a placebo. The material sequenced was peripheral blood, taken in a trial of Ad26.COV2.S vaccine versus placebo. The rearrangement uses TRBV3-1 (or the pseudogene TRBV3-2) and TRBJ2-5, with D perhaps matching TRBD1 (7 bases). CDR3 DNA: TGTGCCAGCAGCGGAATCAGGGGGGATACCCAGTACTTC. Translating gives CASSGIRGDTQYF.